This T cell receptor (beta chain) was observed in a study of memory B cells and T cells in multiple sclerosis. TCRdb's copy holds only in-frame clones and misses some; the assay was immunoSEQ multiplex PCR. Of roughly 45,000 clones in the sample, roughly 82% were seen once. Study results and caveats: Normalization was needed because clone-set size differences affected shared clonotype counts.

The CDR3 is 15 amino acids. Germline CDR1 SGHDT, CDR2 YYEEEE. V was clipped by 3 bases and J by 4 bases, with 16 bases between them. Comment on this clone: Its antigen is not identified.

After stimulus-free culture, autoproliferating CFSE-dim and non-proliferating CFSE-high T cells were sequenced separately. Roughly 5x10^7 CFSE-labeled PBMCs were cultured around 7 days unstimulated, then replicate wells were pooled. This clonotype was sampled from a human donor with multiple sclerosis. The V call is TRBV5-6, the J call TRBJ1-1; tentatively, D is TRBD1 (5 bases). Material: PBMCs from blood kept in culture. This chain's CDR3 is CASSSPSRASTEAFF. In DNA form, the CDR3 reads TGTGCCAGCAGCTCCCCCAGCAGGGCGAGCACTGAAGCTTTCTTT.